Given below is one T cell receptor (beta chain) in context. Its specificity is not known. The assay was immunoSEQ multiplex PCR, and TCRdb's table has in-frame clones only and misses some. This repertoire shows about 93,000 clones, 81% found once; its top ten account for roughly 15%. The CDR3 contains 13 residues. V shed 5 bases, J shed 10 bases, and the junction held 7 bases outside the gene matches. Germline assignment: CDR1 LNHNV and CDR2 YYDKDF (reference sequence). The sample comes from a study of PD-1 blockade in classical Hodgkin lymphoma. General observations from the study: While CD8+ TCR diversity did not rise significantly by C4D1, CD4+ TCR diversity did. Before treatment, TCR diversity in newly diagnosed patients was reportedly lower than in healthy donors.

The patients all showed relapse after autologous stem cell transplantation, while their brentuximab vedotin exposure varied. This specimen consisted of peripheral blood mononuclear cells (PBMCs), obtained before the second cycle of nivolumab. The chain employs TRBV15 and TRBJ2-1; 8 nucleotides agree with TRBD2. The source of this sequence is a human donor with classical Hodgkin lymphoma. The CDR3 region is CATSRTIAGEQFF. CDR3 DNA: TGTGCCACCAGCCGTACCATAGCGGGAGAGCAGTTCTTC.